This T cell receptor (beta chain) was identified during a study of technical replicates of blood from several donors. TCRdb keeps only in-frame clones here, not all; method: immunoSEQ multiplex PCR. The profile covers 75,000 to 90,000 clones, with around nine tenths appearing a single time and 0.25% to 0.35% taken by the ten largest. The trim removed 5 bases at V and 3 bases at J, leaving 4 bases unmatched. The CDR3 extends over 13 amino acids. CDR1 is GTSNPN, CDR2 SVGIG, per germline (reference sequence). This TCR was sampled from a human donor in good health. V usage is TRBV30 and J usage is TRBJ1-2; 9 positions agree with TRBD1. The sample was T cells isolated from PBMCs. The CDR3 bases are TGTGCCTGGGGGGACAGGGCTTACTATGGCTACACCTTC. Protein sequence: CAWGDRAYYGYTF. The whole variable domain, filled in from reference TRBV30 and TRBJ1-2, reads SQTIHQWPATLVQPVGSPLSLECTVEGTSNPNLYWYRQAAGRGLQLLFYSVGIGQISSEVPQNLSASRPQDRQFILSSKKLLLSDSGFYLCAWGDRAYYGYTFGSGTRLTVV.